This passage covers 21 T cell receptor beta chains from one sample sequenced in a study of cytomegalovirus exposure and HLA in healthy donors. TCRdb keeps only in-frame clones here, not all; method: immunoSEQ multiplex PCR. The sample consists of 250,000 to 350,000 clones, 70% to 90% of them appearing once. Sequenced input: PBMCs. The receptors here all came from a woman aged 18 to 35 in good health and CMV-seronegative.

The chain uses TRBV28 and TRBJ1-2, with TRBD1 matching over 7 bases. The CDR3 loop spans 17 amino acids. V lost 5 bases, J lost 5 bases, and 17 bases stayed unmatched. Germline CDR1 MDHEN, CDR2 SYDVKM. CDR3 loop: CASSPLTGYEFVYGYTF. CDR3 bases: TGTGCCAGCAGTCCTCTGACAGGGTATGAGTTCGTGTATGGCTACACCTTC.

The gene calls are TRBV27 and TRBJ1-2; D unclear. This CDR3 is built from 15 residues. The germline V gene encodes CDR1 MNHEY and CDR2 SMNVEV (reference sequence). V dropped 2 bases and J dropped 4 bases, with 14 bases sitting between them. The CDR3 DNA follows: TGTGCCAGCAGTTTAAAGACTGAAGGAAGCTATGGCTACACCTTC. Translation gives CASSLKTEGSYGYTF.

The CDR3 sequence: CASSSGTSVKWGTDTQYF. As DNA, the CDR3 is TGTGCCAGCAGTTCCGGGACTAGCGTCAAATGGGGCACAGATACGCAGTATTTT. The chain couples TRBV11-2 to TRBJ2-3, with TRBD2 matching 10 bases. V trimming: 6 bases; J trimming: 1 base; junction bases outside the gene matches: 13. The CDR3 contains 18 residues. The germline gives CDR1 SGHAT, CDR2 FQNNGV.

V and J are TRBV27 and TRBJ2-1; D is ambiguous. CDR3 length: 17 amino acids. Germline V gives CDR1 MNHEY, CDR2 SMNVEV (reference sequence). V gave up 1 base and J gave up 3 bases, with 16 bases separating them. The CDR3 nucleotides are TGTGCCAGCAGTTTATTGAATCGGCTAGGCAGCTACAATGAGCAGTTCTTC. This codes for CASSLLNRLGSYNEQFF.

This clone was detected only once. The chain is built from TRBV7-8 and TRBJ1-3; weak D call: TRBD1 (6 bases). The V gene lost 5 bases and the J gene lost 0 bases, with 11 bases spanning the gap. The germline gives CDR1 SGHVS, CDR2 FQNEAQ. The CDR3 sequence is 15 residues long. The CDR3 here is CASSRDIYSGNTIYF. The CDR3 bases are TGTGCCAGCAGCCGGGACATATACTCTGGAAACACCATATATTTT.

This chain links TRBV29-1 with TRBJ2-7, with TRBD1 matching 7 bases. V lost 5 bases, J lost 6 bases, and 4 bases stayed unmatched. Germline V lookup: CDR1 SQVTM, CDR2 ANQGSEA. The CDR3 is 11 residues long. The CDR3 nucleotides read TGCAGCGTTAACAGGGGAGCCGAGCAGTACTTC. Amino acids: CSVNRGAEQYF.

CDR3 amino acids: CASRWGQGSGELFF. The CDR3 DNA is TGTGCCAGCAGGTGGGGACAGGGGTCCGGGGAGCTGTTTTTT. J is TRBJ2-2 and V is TRBV27, with 10 positions matching TRBD1. The CDR3 consists of 14 residues. Germline V gives CDR1 MNHEY, CDR2 SMNVEV (reference sequence). Unmatched junction bases numbered 4, after V lost 6 bases and J lost 6 bases.

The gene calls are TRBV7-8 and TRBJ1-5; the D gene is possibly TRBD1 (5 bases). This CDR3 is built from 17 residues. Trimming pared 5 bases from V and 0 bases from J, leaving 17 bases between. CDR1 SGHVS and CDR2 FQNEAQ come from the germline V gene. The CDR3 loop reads CASSPPGPGLSNQPQHF. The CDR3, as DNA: TGTGCCAGCAGCCCCCCAGGGCCAGGCCTTAGCAATCAGCCCCAGCATTTT. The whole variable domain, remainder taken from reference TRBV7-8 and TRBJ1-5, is GAGVSQSPRYKVAKRGQDVALRCDPISGHVSLFWYQQALGQGPEFLTYFQNEAQLDKSGLPSDRFFAERPEGSVSTLKIQRTQQEDSAVYLCASSPPGPGLSNQPQHFGDGTRLSIL.

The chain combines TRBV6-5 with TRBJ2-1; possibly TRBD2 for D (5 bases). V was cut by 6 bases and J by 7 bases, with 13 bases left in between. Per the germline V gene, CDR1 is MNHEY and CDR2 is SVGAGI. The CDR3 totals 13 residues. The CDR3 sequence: CASRLRTFNEQFF. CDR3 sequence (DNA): TGTGCCAGCAGGCTACGGACTTTTAATGAGCAGTTCTTC.

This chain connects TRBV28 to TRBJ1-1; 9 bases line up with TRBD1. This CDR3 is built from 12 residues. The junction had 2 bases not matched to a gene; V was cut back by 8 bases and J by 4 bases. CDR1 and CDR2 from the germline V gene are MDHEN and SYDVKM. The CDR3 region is CASATGGTEAFF. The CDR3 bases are TGTGCCAGCGCGACAGGGGGCACTGAAGCTTTCTTT.

The CDR3 nucleotides read TGTGCCAGCAGTTCCCCAGGCGGGTTCCCCTACGAGCAGTACTTC. Its translation: CASSSPGGFPYEQYF. The gene calls are TRBV27 and TRBJ2-7; D perhaps matches TRBD2 (5 bases). Germline lookup yields CDR1 MNHEY and CDR2 SMNVEV (reference sequence). The CDR3 extends over 15 amino acids. The V end was cut by 4 bases, the J end by 2 bases, with 15 bases between.

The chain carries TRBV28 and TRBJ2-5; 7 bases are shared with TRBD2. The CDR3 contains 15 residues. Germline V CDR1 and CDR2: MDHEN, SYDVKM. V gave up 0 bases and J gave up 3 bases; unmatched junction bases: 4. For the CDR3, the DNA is TGTGCCAGCAGTTTATGGCGGGAGAGGGAAGAGACCCAGTACTTC. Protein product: CASSLWREREETQYF.

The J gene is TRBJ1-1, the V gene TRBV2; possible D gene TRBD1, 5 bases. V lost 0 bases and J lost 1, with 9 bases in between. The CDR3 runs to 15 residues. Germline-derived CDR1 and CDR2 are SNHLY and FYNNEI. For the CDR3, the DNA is TGTGCCAGCAGTGAAGCAGGGGCCCAGAACACTGAAGCTTTCTTT. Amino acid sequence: CASSEAGAQNTEAFF. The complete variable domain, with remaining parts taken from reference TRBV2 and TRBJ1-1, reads EPEVTQTPSHQVTQMGQEVILRCVPISNHLYFYWYRQILGQKVEFLVSFYNNEISEKSEIFDDQFSVERPDGSNFTLKIRSTKLEDSAMYFCASSEAGAQNTEAFFGQGTRLTVV.

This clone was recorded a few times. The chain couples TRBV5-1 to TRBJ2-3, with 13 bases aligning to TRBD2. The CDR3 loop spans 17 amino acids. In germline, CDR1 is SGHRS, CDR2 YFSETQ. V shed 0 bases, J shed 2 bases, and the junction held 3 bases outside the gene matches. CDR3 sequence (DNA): TGCGCCAGCAGCTTGGAGGGACTAGCGGGGCTCACAGATACGCAGTATTTT. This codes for CASSLEGLAGLTDTQYF.

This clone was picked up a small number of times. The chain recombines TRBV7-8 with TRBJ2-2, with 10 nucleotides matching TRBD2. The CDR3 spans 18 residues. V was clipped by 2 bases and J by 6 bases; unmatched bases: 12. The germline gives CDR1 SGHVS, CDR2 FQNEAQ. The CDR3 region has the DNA TGTGCCAGCAGCTTAATCCGGCCTAGCGGGAGTTATGCCGGGGAGCTGTTTTTT. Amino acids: CASSLIRPSGSYAGELFF.

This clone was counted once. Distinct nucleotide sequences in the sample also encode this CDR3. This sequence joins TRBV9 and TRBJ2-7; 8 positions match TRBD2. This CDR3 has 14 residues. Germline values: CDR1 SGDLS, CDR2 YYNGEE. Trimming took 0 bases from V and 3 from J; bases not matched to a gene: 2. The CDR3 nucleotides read TGTGCCAGCAGCGTAGGGCTAGCGGGCTACGAGCAGTACTTC. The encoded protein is CASSVGLAGYEQYF.

The CDR3 DNA reads TGTGCCAGCAGCTTAGGGGTGGGCCAACAAGAGACCCAGTACTTC. Its translation is CASSLGVGQQETQYF. This chain joins TRBV7-9 and TRBJ2-5; D uncertain. CDR1 and CDR2 (germline): SEHNR, FQNEAQ (reference sequence). CDR3 length: 15 amino acids. Trimming cost V 1 base and J 2 bases, with 11 bases left between them.

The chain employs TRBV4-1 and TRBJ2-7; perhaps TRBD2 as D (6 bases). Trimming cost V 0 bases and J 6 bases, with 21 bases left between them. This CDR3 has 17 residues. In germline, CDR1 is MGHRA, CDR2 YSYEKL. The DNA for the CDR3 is TGCGCCAGCAGCCAAGACCTCGCCCGTCCGGGAGAGGGCGAGCAGTACTTC. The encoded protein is CASSQDLARPGEGEQYF.

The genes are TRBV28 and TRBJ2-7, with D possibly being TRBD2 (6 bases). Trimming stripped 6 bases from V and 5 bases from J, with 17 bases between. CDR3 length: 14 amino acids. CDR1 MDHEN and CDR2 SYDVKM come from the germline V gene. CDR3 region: CASRSTAGVNEQYF. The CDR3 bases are TGTGCCAGCAGATCGACAGCGGGCGTCAACGAGCAGTACTTC.

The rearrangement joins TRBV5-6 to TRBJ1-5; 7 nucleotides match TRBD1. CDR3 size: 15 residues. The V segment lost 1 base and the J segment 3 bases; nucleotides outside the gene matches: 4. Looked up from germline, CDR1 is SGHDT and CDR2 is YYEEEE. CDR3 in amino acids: CASSLRGQHNQPQHF. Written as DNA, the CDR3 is TGTGCCAGCAGCTTGAGGGGGCAGCACAATCAGCCCCAGCATTTT.

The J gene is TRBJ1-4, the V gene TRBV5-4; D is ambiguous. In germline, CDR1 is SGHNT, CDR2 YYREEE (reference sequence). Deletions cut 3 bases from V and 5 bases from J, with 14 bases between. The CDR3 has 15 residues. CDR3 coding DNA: TGTGCCAGCAGCTCTAGCCGTCACGGGAATGAAAAACTGTTTTTT. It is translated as CASSSSRHGNEKLFF.